This T cell receptor beta chain stems from a study of metastatic and nonmetastatic thyroid tumors. TCRdb ran MiXCR on the PCR reads. The sample consists of 30,000 to 35,000 clones, 15% of them appearing once. Patients were all untreated before their thyroid surgery. Points on this clone: The germline gene is not matched at one end of the junction; a read error may be the cause.

Sequenced: blood. The sequence derives from a male donor with papillary thyroid cancer or a benign thyroid nodule (not recorded which). Some clones in this sample may be carry-over from other donors' samples.

The CDR3 region is CASRYSTPETRYF. The CDR3 coding sequence is TGTGCCAGCAGGTACAGCACCCCAGAGACCCGGTACTTC. The V gene is TRBV6-5, the J gene TRBJ2-5; D is ambiguous. Germline V gene sequence: CDR1 MNHEY, CDR2 SVGAGI. The CDR3 runs to 13 residues.